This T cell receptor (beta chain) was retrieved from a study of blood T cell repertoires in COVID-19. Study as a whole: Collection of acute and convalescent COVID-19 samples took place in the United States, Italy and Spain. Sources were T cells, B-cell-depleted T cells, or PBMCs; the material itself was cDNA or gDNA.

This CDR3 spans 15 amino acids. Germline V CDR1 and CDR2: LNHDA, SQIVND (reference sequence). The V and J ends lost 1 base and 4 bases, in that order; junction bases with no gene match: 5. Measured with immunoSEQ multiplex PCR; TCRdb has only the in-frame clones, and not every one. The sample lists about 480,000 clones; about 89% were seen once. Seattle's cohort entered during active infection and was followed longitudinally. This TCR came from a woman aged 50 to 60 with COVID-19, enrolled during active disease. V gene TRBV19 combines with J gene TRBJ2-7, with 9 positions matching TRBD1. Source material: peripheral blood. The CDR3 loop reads CASSIGNRGRYEQYF. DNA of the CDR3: TGTGCCAGTAGTATAGGGAACAGGGGGCGTTACGAGCAGTACTTC.